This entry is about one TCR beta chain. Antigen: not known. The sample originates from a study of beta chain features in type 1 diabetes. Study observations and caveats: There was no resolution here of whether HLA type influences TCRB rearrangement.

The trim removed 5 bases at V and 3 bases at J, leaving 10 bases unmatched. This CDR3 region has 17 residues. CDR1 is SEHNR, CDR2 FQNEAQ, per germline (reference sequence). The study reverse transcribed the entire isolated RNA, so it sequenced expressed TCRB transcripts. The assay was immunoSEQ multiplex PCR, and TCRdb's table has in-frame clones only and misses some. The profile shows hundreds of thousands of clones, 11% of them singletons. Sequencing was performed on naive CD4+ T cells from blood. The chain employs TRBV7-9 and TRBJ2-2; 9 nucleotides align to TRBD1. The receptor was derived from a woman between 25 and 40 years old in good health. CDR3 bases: TGTGCCAGCAGCAGCCTCGGACAGGGGAGCGACACCGGGGAGCTGTTTTTT. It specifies CASSSLGQGSDTGELFF.